These 9 T cell receptor beta chains share one sample of origin, sequenced in a study of technical replicates of blood from a few donors. This table comes from immunoSEQ multiplex PCR, and its TCRdb copy is limited to in-frame clones, with some not included. The sample includes about 83,000 clones, roughly 94% of them seen just once. Specimen: T cells isolated from PBMCs. Source of these receptors: a human donor in good health.

J is TRBJ2-3 and V is TRBV5-6, with D possibly TRBD2 on 6 matching bases. This CDR3 has 17 residues. Germline lookup yields CDR1 SGHDT and CDR2 YYEEEE. The V and J ends lost 0 bases and 4 bases respectively, with 18 bases between them. CDR3 sequence reads: CASSLARLGLLADTQYF. The CDR3 coding sequence is TGTGCCAGCAGCTTGGCGCGACTAGGGCTTCTCGCAGATACGCAGTATTTT.

The V gene is TRBV15, the J gene TRBJ2-3; D may be TRBD2 (6 bases). Germline V lookup: CDR1 LNHNV, CDR2 YYDKDF (reference sequence). The CDR3 loop spans 15 amino acids. The V and J ends lost 0 bases and 0 bases respectively, with 7 bases between them. CDR3 bases: TGTGCCACCAGCAGAGATCGGGGGAGCACAGATACGCAGTATTTT. Translation: CATSRDRGSTDTQYF.

The chain employs TRBV28 and TRBJ2-6, with 14 bases aligning to TRBD2. Germline values: CDR1 MDHEN, CDR2 SYDVKM. The CDR3 extends over 19 amino acids. Unmatched junction bases numbered 10, after V lost 5 bases and J lost 4 bases. The CDR3: CASSLPGTSGRVGANVLTF. CDR3 nucleotides: TGTGCCAGCAGTCTACCCGGGACTAGCGGGAGAGTCGGGGCCAACGTCCTGACTTTC.

The rearrangement uses TRBV21-1 and TRBJ2-7; the tabulated D call, TRBD1, remains unverified against the DNA. TRBV21-1 is flagged as a pseudogene. There are 17 residues in the CDR3. The CDR3 loop is CASSSRPLGHLSYEQYF. Written as DNA, the CDR3 is TGTGCCAGCAGCTCTCGGCCGCTGGGACACCTCTCCTACGAGCAGTACTTC.

The gene calls are TRBV30 and TRBJ1-2; 8 positions agree with TRBD1. Trimming cost V 2 bases and J 5 bases; bases outside gene matches: 7. CDR3 length: 14 amino acids. Germline lookup yields CDR1 GTSNPN and CDR2 SVGIG (reference sequence). Here the CDR3 reads CAWSYPDRGYGYTF. The CDR3 region has the DNA TGTGCCTGGAGTTACCCAGACAGGGGATATGGCTACACCTTC.

The chain carries TRBV19 and TRBJ1-4, with TRBD1 identical over 11 bases. The CDR3 is 16 residues long. V gave up 6 bases and J gave up 7 bases; unmatched junction bases: 10. CDR1 is LNHDA and CDR2 is SQIVND in the germline V gene (reference sequence). The CDR3 sequence: CASSVFPGQGVEKLFF. The CDR3 DNA is TGTGCCAGTAGCGTCTTTCCGGGACAGGGGGTTGAAAAACTGTTTTTT.

The chain is built from TRBV28 and TRBJ2-5; D is possibly TRBD1 (6 bases). This CDR3 has 16 amino acids. Germline CDR1 MDHEN, CDR2 SYDVKM. Between the trimmed V and J ends, which lost 4 bases and 5 bases, there was a span of 20 bases. CDR3 coding DNA: TGTGCCAGCAGTTCACCGGGACACAGGAATGGGGAGACCCAGTACTTC. This sequence encodes CASSSPGHRNGETQYF.

This clone was detected only once. This sequence joins TRBV5-1 and TRBJ2-7; tentatively, D is TRBD2 (5 bases). V lost 1 base and J 3 bases, leaving 11 bases between the germline ends. Per germline, CDR1 SGHRS and CDR2 YFSETQ. The CDR3 is 14 residues long. CDR3 sequence: CASSLWHSVYEQYF. Written as DNA, the CDR3 is TGCGCCAGCAGCTTGTGGCATAGCGTCTACGAGCAGTACTTC.

The chain combines TRBV7-9 with TRBJ1-4; 8 bases match TRBD1. Germline V lookup: CDR1 SEHNR, CDR2 FQNEAQ (reference sequence). V lost 5 bases to trimming and J lost 2 bases; unmatched junction nucleotides: 4. This CDR3 region has 15 residues. CDR3 protein: CASSMTGATNEKLFF. The CDR3 region has the DNA TGTGCCAGCAGCATGACAGGGGCGACTAATGAAAAACTGTTTTTT.